Described below is a single TCR beta chain sequence and its context. No antigen is known for it. The sample belongs to a study of a mutant IDH1 vaccine in newly diagnosed glioma. Study in general: Of the patients given treatment, approximately 60% were male and about 40% were female, and a mean age of roughly 40 years was recorded. Beforehand, treatment had been radiotherapy, temozolomide, or both; the majority received both.

Trimming removed 4 bases from V and 9 bases from J, with 1 base in between. Germline V gene lookup returns CDR1 SNHLY and CDR2 FYNNEI. The CDR3 runs to 9 residues. The data were produced by immunoSEQ multiplex PCR, yet TCRdb's version contains in-frame clones alone and is incomplete. This table has about 94,000 clones, about 90% appearing once. Time point defined: week 47, end of study. Vaccination comprised doses that each held 300 ug of mutant IDH1 20-mer peptide, plus topical imiquimod. The donor cohort comprised cases of new WHO grade 3 or 4 IDH1-mutant, ATRX-lost astrocytoma. The sample in question was PBMCs, obtained from a glioma patient whose treatment included an IDH1 peptide vaccine. This chain joins TRBV2 and TRBJ2-1; no reliable D call. This TCR was recovered from a woman aged 45-59 years with glioma. CDR3 region: CASSVEQFF. The CDR3 nucleotides are TGTGCCAGCAGTGTTGAGCAGTTCTTC.